The 32 T cell receptor beta chains in this list originate from one sample, sequenced in a study of T cells in Graves' hyperthyroidism and ophthalmopathy. Authors of the study amplified TCR beta CDR3 regions from RNA transcripts. Carried out on the TCR CDR3, a first-round RT-PCR used the HTBI primer set. TCRdb re-called the multiplex PCR reads with MiXCR, one entry per CDR3 protein. The repertoire consists of roughly 420,000 distinct CDR3 sequences, with roughly an eighth occurring once and the leading ten covering 5% to 6%. Sequenced: blood. All receptors derive from a woman in her late teens or twenties with Graves' hyperthyroidism.

This clonotype was detected a few times. V usage is TRBV18 and J usage is TRBJ1-1, with unresolved D. This CDR3 spans 13 amino acids. The germline V gene has CDR1 KGHSH and CDR2 LQKENI. V was clipped by 3 bases and J by 0 bases, with 5 bases between them. This CDR3 is CASSPNLNTEAFF. For the CDR3, the DNA is TGTGCCAGCTCACCGAATTTGAACACTGAAGCTTTCTTT.

This clonotype showed up many times. The genes are TRBV24-1 and TRBJ2-5; the D is unclear. CDR3 length: 14 amino acids. Trimming took 5 bases from V and 1 from J, leaving 10 bases between them. The germline CDR1 and CDR2 sequences are KGHDR and SFDVKD. The CDR3 sequence is CATSVSAFQETQYF. The CDR3 DNA is TGTGCCACCAGTGTGTCAGCGTTCCAAGAGACCCAGTACTTC.

This clonotype was found many times. The chain couples TRBV20-1 to TRBJ2-7; a weak D match, TRBD2 (6 bases). Trimming pared 0 bases from V and 6 bases from J, leaving 12 bases between. Germline CDR1 is DFQATT and CDR2 is SNEGSKA (reference sequence). The CDR3 sequence is 13 residues long. The CDR3 region has the DNA TGCAGTGCTAGAGATGTGGGGGGAGGCGAGCAGTACTTC. Residues: CSARDVGGGEQYF.

V and J are TRBV19 and TRBJ2-1; 11 nucleotides line up with TRBD2. Unmatched junction bases numbered 11, after V lost 5 bases and J lost 8 bases. Germline V gene sequence: CDR1 LNHDA, CDR2 SQIVND (reference sequence). The CDR3 sequence is 16 residues long. CDR3 protein: CASSSTSGTGGDEQFF. The CDR3 DNA follows: TGTGCCAGTAGTTCGACTAGCGGGACCGGGGGCGATGAGCAGTTCTTC.

This clonotype came up many times. The chain employs TRBV7-2 and TRBJ2-7; the match to TRBD2 covers 10 bases. This CDR3 contains 14 residues. V trimming: 7 bases; J trimming: 3 bases; junction bases outside the gene matches: 6. CDR1 is SGHTA, CDR2 FQGNSA, per germline. The CDR3 DNA reads TGTGCCAGCAATCAACTAGCGGGGAACTACGAGCAGTACTTC. As protein: CASNQLAGNYEQYF.

In this sample, this clonotype turned up many times. The J gene is TRBJ2-4, the V gene TRBV30; D may be TRBD2 (5 bases). V shed 2 bases and J shed 10 bases, with 15 bases lying between them. Germline V lookup: CDR1 GTSNPN, CDR2 SVGIG (reference sequence). This CDR3 has 13 amino acids. The CDR3 loop reads CAWSSLLGRIQYF. The CDR3 DNA reads TGTGCCTGGAGTTCCCTACTAGGCCGGATTCAGTACTTC.

This clonotype was detected many times. V and J are TRBV6-1 and TRBJ2-5; the D gene is possibly TRBD1 (6 bases). V lost 9 bases, J lost 13 bases, and 21 bases lay in between. The CDR3 contains 12 residues. Germline values: CDR1 MNHNS, CDR2 SASEGT. CDR3 in DNA: TGTGCCAGTATGCAGACTGGGACACCGTCGTACTTC. Translated, it gives CASMQTGTPSYF.

The table lists this clonotype with many counts. The chain employs TRBV30 and TRBJ2-1; D gene ambiguous. Trimming took 3 bases from V and 3 from J, leaving 6 bases between them. The V gene's germline CDR1 is GTSNPN and CDR2 SVGIG (reference sequence). This CDR3 spans 12 amino acids. The CDR3 loop is CAWSPDYNEQFF. As DNA, the CDR3 is TGTGCCTGGAGCCCGGACTACAATGAGCAGTTCTTC.

The sample holds a few counts of this clonotype. The rearrangement links TRBV27 to TRBJ1-2, with 7 bases matching TRBD1. V dropped 6 bases and J dropped 0; count of bases not matched to a gene: 10. Germline CDR1 is MNHEY and CDR2 is SMNVEV (reference sequence). The CDR3 is 16 amino acids. CDR3 region: CASRALLGQSNYGYTF. The DNA of the CDR3 is TGTGCCAGCAGAGCGCTTCTGGGACAGTCTAACTATGGCTACACCTTC.

The genes are TRBV7-3 and TRBJ2-2; D is unclear. V lost 5 bases and J lost 7, with 11 bases in between. The length of the CDR3 is 13 residues. The germline gives CDR1 SGHTA, CDR2 FQGTGA. The CDR3 loop is CASSPRAIGELFF. CDR3 coding DNA: TGTGCCAGCAGCCCCCGCGCGATCGGGGAGCTGTTTTTT.

This clonotype was counted a few times. The CDR3, as DNA: TGCAGTGCTAGAGATCGAAGCGGGAGAGTATGGGATGAGCAGTTCTTC. Residues: CSARDRSGRVWDEQFF. The chain has TRBV20-1 and TRBJ2-1; TRBD2 matches at 8 bases. The ends lost 0 bases at V and 8 bases at J; junction bases unmatched: 12. CDR3 length: 16 amino acids. CDR1 DFQATT and CDR2 SNEGSKA come from the germline V gene (reference sequence).

About this clonotype itself: This may arise from a read error, as a much more abundant clone is one base away. The V and J genes are TRBV20-1 and TRBJ1-1; TRBD1 aligns across 7 bases. J was trimmed by 3 bases and V by 1 base; bases with no gene match: 8. CDR3 length equals 15 residues. Per germline, CDR1 DFQATT and CDR2 SNEGSKA (reference sequence). The DNA for the CDR3 is TGCAGTGCTAGAGGAGCCGGGACAGAGGACACTGAAGCTTTCTTT. Translating it yields CSARGAGTEDTEAFF.

This clonotype was found a few times. The V call is TRBV19, the J call TRBJ1-3; the D is unclear. CDR3 length equals 13 residues. With 2 bases removed from V and 3 bases from J, the gap between germline ends came to 5 bases. Germline V gene sequence: CDR1 LNHDA, CDR2 SQIVND (reference sequence). The CDR3 nucleotides read TGTGCCAGTAGTATAATTGATGGAAACACCATATATTTT. This codes for CASSIIDGNTIYF. Complete variable domain (other parts from reference TRBV19 and TRBJ1-3): DGGITQSPKYLFRKEGQNVTLSCEQNLNHDAMYWYRQDPGQGLRLIYYSQIVNDFQKGDIAEGYSVSREKKESFPLTVTSAQKNPTAFYLCASSIIDGNTIYFGEGSWLTVV.

Many counts were recorded for this clonotype. The chain employs TRBV20-1 and TRBJ1-1; 8 bases map to TRBD1. V lost 4 bases, J lost 5 bases, and 9 bases stayed unmatched. The CDR3 covers 14 residues. Germline values: CDR1 DFQATT, CDR2 SNEGSKA (reference sequence). The CDR3 nucleotides read TGCAGTGCTACCCCCCAGGGGGCGGTGACTGAAGCTTTCTTT. It encodes CSATPQGAVTEAFF.

J is TRBJ1-5 and V is TRBV15; D is unresolved. The CDR3 extends over 12 amino acids. V was pared by 2 bases and J by 9 bases, with 8 bases between. Germline V gene sequence: CDR1 LNHNV, CDR2 YYDKDF (reference sequence). CDR3 nucleotides: TGTGCCACCAGCAGAACGGTGGGGCCCCAGCATTTT. Translating it yields CATSRTVGPQHF. Using reference TRBV15 and TRBJ1-5 for the parts outside the CDR3, the full variable domain is DAMVIQNPRYQVTQFGKPVTLSCSQTLNHNVMYWYQQKSSQAPKLLFHYYDKDFNNEADTPDNFQSRRPNTSFCFLDIRSPGLGDTAMYLCATSRTVGPQHFGDGTRLSIL.

In its sample, this clonotype was seen many times. This chain connects TRBV7-2 to TRBJ2-7; maybe TRBD2 (6 bases). Germline CDR1 SGHTA, CDR2 FQGNSA. Trimming removed 7 bases from V and 2 bases from J, with 18 bases in between. CDR3 length: 15 amino acids. CDR3 loop: CASTLGTHGPYEQYF. DNA of the CDR3: TGTGCCAGCACCCTAGGGACTCATGGACCCTACGAGCAGTACTTC.

This clonotype was seen more than once but under ten times. CDR3 region: CAWSVDTFYEQYF. The CDR3 region has the DNA TGTGCCTGGAGTGTAGACACCTTCTACGAGCAGTACTTC. The chain employs TRBV30 and TRBJ2-7; no clear D. CDR1 is GTSNPN and CDR2 is SVGIG in the germline V gene (reference sequence). This CDR3 spans 13 amino acids. Trimming left V 0 bases short and J 3 bases short, with 9 bases between.

As for this clonotype: This may arise from a read error, as a much more abundant clone is one base away. The chain links TRBV12-3 or TRBV12-4 to TRBJ2-6; D is perhaps TRBD1 (5 bases). The CDR3 consists of 17 residues. The CDR3 DNA sequence: TGTGCCAGCAGTTTAGCGCCGTGGAGCACTGGGGCCAACGTCCCGACTTTC. As protein: CASSLAPWSTGANVPTF.

This clonotype occurred a few times. V and J are TRBV19 and TRBJ1-1, with D possibly TRBD1 on 5 matching bases. The CDR3 is 14 amino acids. CDR1 LNHDA and CDR2 SQIVND come from the germline V gene (reference sequence). Between the trimmed V and J ends, which lost 3 bases and 4 bases, there was a span of 12 bases. The CDR3 sequence: CASSIFSGITEAFF. The CDR3 coding sequence is TGTGCCAGTAGTATTTTTTCAGGGATCACTGAAGCTTTCTTT.

The chain joins TRBV29-1 to TRBJ2-1; 10 bases are shared with TRBD2. The CDR3 is made up of 16 amino acids. Trimming removed 7 bases from V and 4 bases from J; junction bases left unmatched: 13. Germline CDR1 reads SQVTM; CDR2 reads ANQGSEA. Here the CDR3 DNA reads TGCAGCGGTTCCAGCGGGAGGGTGTTGAGGTACAATGAGCAGTTCTTC. Translation: CSGSSGRVLRYNEQFF.

This clonotype has at least ten counts. The rearrangement uses TRBV7-9 and TRBJ1-3; unclear D gene. This CDR3 is built from 12 residues. Between the trimmed V and J ends, which lost 10 bases and 1 base, there was a span of 8 bases. Germline CDR1 reads SEHNR; CDR2 reads FQNEAQ (reference sequence). CDR3 nucleotide sequence: TGTGCCACCGACTCGTCTGGAAACACCATATATTTT. Its protein is CATDSSGNTIYF.

This clonotype has ten or more counts. V usage is TRBV6-2 or TRBV6-3 and J usage is TRBJ1-5; the match to TRBD1 covers 7 bases. The CDR3 is made up of 18 amino acids. Germline V lookup: CDR1 MNHEY, CDR2 SVGEGT. The trim removed 7 bases at V and 0 bases at J, leaving 15 bases unmatched. The CDR3 sequence: CASTSPRKGQYSNQPQHF. Written as DNA, the CDR3 is TGTGCCAGCACTTCCCCCCGCAAGGGACAGTATAGCAATCAGCCCCAGCATTTT.

This clonotype appeared many times. The chain carries TRBV28 and TRBJ1-2, with D maybe TRBD1 (5 bases). The CDR3 extends over 17 amino acids. The germline gives CDR1 MDHEN, CDR2 SYDVKM. Deletions cut 2 bases from V and 4 bases from J, with 20 bases between. CDR3 loop: CASSLALTANPTYGYTF. CDR3 DNA: TGTGCCAGCAGTTTAGCCTTGACAGCGAATCCGACCTATGGCTACACCTTC.

The sample holds many counts of this clonotype. V gene TRBV10-1 combines with J gene TRBJ2-1; TRBD2 aligns across 8 bases. Germline CDR1 reads WNHNN; CDR2 reads SYGVQD (reference sequence). The ends lost 1 base at V and 6 bases at J; junction bases unmatched: 5. This CDR3 has 15 amino acids. The chain's CDR3 is CASSEFRGRINEQFF. CDR3 bases: TGCGCCAGCAGTGAGTTTCGCGGGAGGATCAATGAGCAGTTCTTC.

A note on this clonotype: Just one base apart from a much larger clone, this may be a read error. This rearrangement joins TRBV18 to TRBJ2-5; a possible D gene is TRBD1 (5 bases). Germline loops: CDR1 KGHSH, CDR2 LQKENI. The CDR3 is made up of 14 amino acids. CDR3 sequence: CVSSPGPVQETQYF. The CDR3 DNA reads as TGTGTCAGCTCACCAGGGCCGGTTCAAGAGACCCAGTACTTC.

This clonotype was counted many times. V and J are TRBV28 and TRBJ1-4; 7 bases are shared with TRBD1. CDR3 length: 12 amino acids. Germline CDR1 reads MDHEN; CDR2 reads SYDVKM. V was pared by 11 bases and J by 7 bases, with 7 bases of the junction left unmatched. DNA for the CDR3: TGTGCCGCAGCAGGGGGGCGTGAAAAACTGTTTTTT. Translated, it gives CAAAGGREKLFF.

This clonotype showed up many times. CDR3 DNA: TGTGCCAGCAGTTTATTACAGGGAGGCTATGGCTACACCTTC. This encodes CASSLLQGGYGYTF. V gene TRBV12-3 or TRBV12-4 combines with J gene TRBJ1-2, with D perhaps matching TRBD1 (6 bases). Trimming cost V 2 bases and J 4 bases, with 11 bases left between them. The CDR3 spans 14 residues.

This clonotype was detected only a few times. A junction boundary mismatches the germline segment, possibly from a read error. The rearrangement joins TRBV28 to TRBJ2-1; 9 positions agree with TRBD1. The CDR3 is made up of 14 amino acids. CDR1 MDHEN and CDR2 SYDVKM come from the germline V gene. CDR3 loop: CASRLQGAYNEQLF. The DNA for the CDR3 is TGTGCCAGCAGGCTACAGGGGGCCTACAATGAGCAGCTCTTC.

This clonotype appeared many times. This rearrangement joins TRBV30 to TRBJ1-1, with D unresolved. CDR1 is GTSNPN, CDR2 SVGIG, per germline (reference sequence). CDR3 length: 12 residues. Between the trimmed V and J ends, which lost 6 bases and 7 bases, there was a span of 15 bases. The CDR3 is CACMGGPYEAFF. The CDR3 coding sequence is TGTGCCTGCATGGGCGGGCCCTATGAAGCTTTCTTT.

V gene TRBV7-2 combines with J gene TRBJ2-1; TRBD2 matches at 8 bases. The J segment lost 12 bases and the V segment lost 3 bases, leaving 13 bases of the junction unmatched. CDR1 and CDR2 (germline): SGHTA, FQGNSA. This CDR3 contains 15 residues. The CDR3: CASSFIAGGTHGQFF. The CDR3 DNA sequence: TGTGCCAGCAGCTTTATCGCGGGAGGTACCCATGGGCAGTTCTTC.

The V gene is TRBV5-5, the J gene TRBJ2-1; no clear D gene. Germline V CDR1 and CDR2: SGHKS, YYEKEE (reference sequence). The CDR3 has 12 residues. V lost 7 bases and J 6 bases, leaving 11 bases between the germline ends. CDR3 bases: TGTGCCAGCCGTCTCCCCGGCAATGAGCAGTTCTTC. As protein: CASRLPGNEQFF. Variable domain in full (rest from reference TRBV5-5 and TRBJ2-1): DAGVTQSPTHLIKTRGQQVTLRCSPISGHKSVSWYQQVLGQGPQFIFQYYEKEERGRGNFPDRFSARQFPNYSSELNVNALLLGDSALYLCASRLPGNEQFFGPGTRLTVL.

V is TRBV4-1 and J is TRBJ2-1, with 9 bases identical to TRBD2. The CDR3 has 17 residues. The germline V gene has CDR1 MGHRA and CDR2 YSYEKL. Trimming cost V 1 base and J 9 bases; bases outside gene matches: 13. The CDR3 nucleotides read TGCGCCAGCAGCCAAGCTCAAGGTAGCGGGAGCAAGGGTGAGCAGTTCTTC. Translation: CASSQAQGSGSKGEQFF.